A selection of T cell receptor beta chains follows, all from one sample in a study of blood T cell repertoires in COVID-19. TCRdb keeps only in-frame clones here, not all; method: immunoSEQ multiplex PCR. Of 65,000 or so clones in the sample, approximately 80% were seen once. The sample consisted of peripheral blood. All receptors derive from a human donor in a cohort sampled during active COVID-19. Both conserved end residues are part of each CDR3. The order of the fields is clone size, V gene, D gene, J gene, CDR3 DNA, CDR3 protein. A D gene is named only where the DNA matches it firmly. Rows may omit the clone size; those that give it use once, few, many or a size class.

clone size: .; V gene: TRBV5-1; D gene: TRBD2; J gene: TRBJ2-7; CDR3 DNA: TGCGCCAGCAGCTCAAGTCCACTAGCGGGAGTGCACGAGCAGTACTTC; CDR3 protein: CASSSSPLAGVHEQYF
clone size: .; V gene: TRBV6-2/TRBV6-3; D gene: .; J gene: TRBJ2-7; CDR3 DNA: TGTGCCAGCAGCCCTACCCCCGGGACACCAAACTCCTACGAGCAGTACTTC; CDR3 protein: CASSPTPGTPNSYEQYF
clone size: once; V gene: TRBV20-1; D gene: .; J gene: TRBJ2-2; CDR3 DNA: TGCAGTGCTAGGTCCGACAGGGAGCTGTTTTTT; CDR3 protein: CSARSDRELFF
clone size: once; V gene: TRBV5-1; D gene: .; J gene: TRBJ2-5; CDR3 DNA: TGCGCCAGCAGCTTGGCATGGGGGCCCAAAGAGACCCAGTACTTC; CDR3 protein: CASSLAWGPKETQYF
clone size: .; V gene: TRBV28; D gene: TRBD2; J gene: TRBJ2-4; CDR3 DNA: TGTGCCAGCAGTCCCCGTAGAGCGGGAGTTACAAGCGCAATCAAAAACATTCAGTACTTC; CDR3 protein: CASSPRRAGVTSAIKNIQYF
clone size: .; V gene: TRBV21-1; D gene: .; J gene: TRBJ1-1; CDR3 DNA: TGTGCCAGCAGCGAAAGACAGTTCATGAACACTGAAGCTTTCTTT; CDR3 protein: CASSERQFMNTEAFF
clone size: .; V gene: TRBV19; D gene: TRBD2; J gene: TRBJ2-3; CDR3 DNA: TGTGCCAGTAAGATCGGGACTAGCGCCACAGATACGCAGTATTTT; CDR3 protein: CASKIGTSATDTQYF
clone size: .; V gene: TRBV4-3; D gene: .; J gene: TRBJ2-3; CDR3 DNA: TGCGCCAGCAGCCAAGACCGACAATTTACGCAGTATTTT; CDR3 protein: CASSQDRQFTQYF
clone size: .; V gene: TRBV4-2; D gene: TRBD2; J gene: TRBJ2-5; CDR3 DNA: TGTGCCAGCAGCCAAGCTAGCGGGAGGATAGAGACCCAGTACTTC; CDR3 protein: CASSQASGRIETQYF
clone size: .; V gene: TRBV9; D gene: TRBD1; J gene: TRBJ2-2; CDR3 DNA: TGTGCCAGCAGCGCGTCACAGGGGGCTGCCGGGGAGCTGTTTTTT; CDR3 protein: CASSASQGAAGELFF
clone size: .; V gene: TRBV14; D gene: TRBD1; J gene: TRBJ2-7; CDR3 DNA: TGTGCCAGCAGCCCAAGTGCAGGGGGAATAGGCGAGCAGTACTTC; CDR3 protein: CASSPSAGGIGEQYF
clone size: few; V gene: TRBV30; D gene: .; J gene: TRBJ1-1; CDR3 DNA: TGTGCCTGGAGTGTCGGGTCGAACACTGAAGCTTTCTTT; CDR3 protein: CAWSVGSNTEAFF
clone size: .; V gene: TRBV5-5; D gene: .; J gene: TRBJ2-1; CDR3 DNA: TGTGCCAGCAGCCCCGGGGACACCCACTACAATGAGCAGTTCTTC; CDR3 protein: CASSPGDTHYNEQFF
clone size: .; V gene: TRBV2; D gene: .; J gene: TRBJ1-2; CDR3 DNA: TGTGCCAGCAGTCTCGGGATCCCATTTGGCTACACCTTC; CDR3 protein: CASSLGIPFGYTF
clone size: .; V gene: TRBV5-1; D gene: .; J gene: TRBJ2-5; CDR3 DNA: TGCGCCAGCAGCCCTAAAGACAGACAAGAGACCCAGTACTTC; CDR3 protein: CASSPKDRQETQYF
clone size: .; V gene: TRBV5-6; D gene: .; J gene: TRBJ2-5; CDR3 DNA: TGTGCCAGCAGCCAAACAGCTCTCGAGACCCAGTACTTC; CDR3 protein: CASSQTALETQYF
clone size: .; V gene: TRBV4-3; D gene: TRBD1; J gene: TRBJ2-2; CDR3 DNA: TGCGCCAGCAGCCGGGACAGGGTGACCGGGGAGCTGTTTTTT; CDR3 protein: CASSRDRVTGELFF
clone size: .; V gene: TRBV15; D gene: .; J gene: TRBJ2-5; CDR3 DNA: TGTGCCACCAGCAGAGCCCCTCAAGAGACCCAGTACTTC; CDR3 protein: CATSRAPQETQYF
clone size: .; V gene: TRBV28; D gene: .; J gene: TRBJ1-2; CDR3 DNA: TGTGCCAGCAGTTTGACAGAGAATGGCTACACCTTC; CDR3 protein: CASSLTENGYTF
clone size: .; V gene: TRBV19; D gene: .; J gene: TRBJ2-2; CDR3 DNA: TGTGCCAGTAGTATGAGGCTAGCCTCGAACACCGGGGAGCTGTTTTTT; CDR3 protein: CASSMRLASNTGELFF
clone size: .; V gene: TRBV5-4; D gene: .; J gene: TRBJ2-7; CDR3 DNA: TGTGCCAGCAGCCTTGACAGTCCCCCCTACGAGCAGTACTTC; CDR3 protein: CASSLDSPPYEQYF
clone size: .; V gene: TRBV6-2/TRBV6-3; D gene: .; J gene: TRBJ1-4; CDR3 DNA: TGTGCCAGCAGTTACTCCACGGAGACAACTAATGAAAAACTGTTTTTT; CDR3 protein: CASSYSTETTNEKLFF
clone size: .; V gene: TRBV7-3; D gene: .; J gene: TRBJ2-6; CDR3 DNA: TGTGCCAGCAGCTTAATTAGGCGAGGGTCCGGGGCCAACGTCCTGACTTTC; CDR3 protein: CASSLIRRGSGANVLTF
clone size: .; V gene: TRBV6-6; D gene: .; J gene: TRBJ2-7; CDR3 DNA: TGTGCCAGCATCCAGTCGGGGGGCAACTCCTACGAGCAGTACTTC; CDR3 protein: CASIQSGGNSYEQYF
clone size: .; V gene: TRBV15; D gene: TRBD2; J gene: TRBJ2-3; CDR3 DNA: TGTGCCACCAGCACGGGACTAGCGGGAGTATCAGATACGCAGTATTTT; CDR3 protein: CATSTGLAGVSDTQYF
clone size: .; V gene: TRBV15; D gene: .; J gene: TRBJ2-7; CDR3 DNA: TGTGCCACCAGCAGGTTAAGTAGCGAGCAGTACTTC; CDR3 protein: CATSRLSSEQYF
clone size: .; V gene: TRBV5-5; D gene: TRBD2; J gene: TRBJ2-1; CDR3 DNA: TGTGCCAGCAGCTTGGGGACTAGCGGGGGTAACAATGAGCAGTTCTTC; CDR3 protein: CASSLGTSGGNNEQFF
clone size: once; V gene: TRBV4-1; D gene: TRBD1; J gene: TRBJ1-5; CDR3 DNA: TGCGCCAGCAGCCAGTCTCCGGGCAGGGGGCCCAAGTATAGCAATCAGCCCCAGCATTTT; CDR3 protein: CASSQSPGRGPKYSNQPQHF
clone size: .; V gene: TRBV11-3; D gene: TRBD1; J gene: TRBJ2-1; CDR3 DNA: TGTGCCAGCAGCCATCGGACAGGGGACAATGAGCAGTTCTTC; CDR3 protein: CASSHRTGDNEQFF
clone size: few; V gene: TRBV19; D gene: TRBD2; J gene: TRBJ2-3; CDR3 DNA: TGTGCCAGTCAGGCGGGGGACACAGATACGCAGTATTTT; CDR3 protein: CASQAGDTDTQYF
clone size: few; V gene: TRBV4-2; D gene: TRBD1; J gene: TRBJ2-1; CDR3 DNA: TGTGCCAGCAGCCCTCAAGACAGGGGGCTTAACAATGAGCAGTTCTTC; CDR3 protein: CASSPQDRGLNNEQFF
clone size: once; V gene: TRBV7-2; D gene: TRBD2; J gene: TRBJ2-3; CDR3 DNA: TGTGCCAGCAGCTTGACGACTAGCGGAGATACGCAGTATTTT; CDR3 protein: CASSLTTSGDTQYF
clone size: .; V gene: TRBV6-5; D gene: TRBD1; J gene: TRBJ1-1; CDR3 DNA: TGTGCCACCCAGACAGGGTCGAACACTGAAGCTTTCTTT; CDR3 protein: CATQTGSNTEAFF
clone size: .; V gene: TRBV12-3/TRBV12-4; D gene: .; J gene: TRBJ1-4; CDR3 DNA: TGTGCCAGCAGTACAGGGCCTAATGAAAAACTGTTTTTT; CDR3 protein: CASSTGPNEKLFF
clone size: .; V gene: TRBV27; D gene: TRBD2; J gene: TRBJ2-5; CDR3 DNA: TGTGCCAGCAGTTTATCCGGAAGTGGGGGGGTTGTAGGGGAGACCCAGTACTTC; CDR3 protein: CASSLSGSGGVVGETQYF
clone size: once; V gene: TRBV18; D gene: .; J gene: TRBJ2-7; CDR3 DNA: TGTGCCAGCTCACCAAACAGACAGAGGTCCTACGAGCAGTACTTC; CDR3 protein: CASSPNRQRSYEQYF
clone size: .; V gene: TRBV7-2; D gene: .; J gene: TRBJ2-6; CDR3 DNA: TGTGCCAGCAGCTTAGGTAGCTCTGGGGCCAACGTCCTGACTTTC; CDR3 protein: CASSLGSSGANVLTF
clone size: .; V gene: TRBV6-5; D gene: TRBD1; J gene: TRBJ2-7; CDR3 DNA: TGTGCCAGCAGTTTCGGGACAGGGGGCTACGAGCAGTACTTC; CDR3 protein: CASSFGTGGYEQYF
clone size: .; V gene: TRBV5-1; D gene: .; J gene: TRBJ1-1; CDR3 DNA: TGCGCCAGCAGCTTTGCAGGGGCTGAAGCTTTCTTT; CDR3 protein: CASSFAGAEAFF
clone size: .; V gene: TRBV11-1; D gene: .; J gene: TRBJ1-3; CDR3 DNA: TGTGCCAGCAGCTTGGAGACTGGAAACACCATATATTTT; CDR3 protein: CASSLETGNTIYF
clone size: .; V gene: TRBV7-6; D gene: .; J gene: TRBJ2-3; CDR3 DNA: TGTGCCAGCAGCTTAGGCCCACAGGGTCCCACAGATACGCAGTATTTT; CDR3 protein: CASSLGPQGPTDTQYF
clone size: .; V gene: TRBV7-2; D gene: TRBD1; J gene: TRBJ1-2; CDR3 DNA: TGTGCCAGCAGCTTACAGGGGGCAGTTGGCTACACCTTC; CDR3 protein: CASSLQGAVGYTF
clone size: .; V gene: TRBV7-2; D gene: TRBD2; J gene: TRBJ2-6; CDR3 DNA: TGTGCCAGCAGCACTAGCGGGGGTTTTGGGGCCAACGTCCTGACTTTC; CDR3 protein: CASSTSGGFGANVLTF
clone size: .; V gene: TRBV11-2; D gene: TRBD2; J gene: TRBJ2-7; CDR3 DNA: TGTGCCAGCAGAGCATCCGGGACTATTAGTTCCGAGCAGTACTTC; CDR3 protein: CASRASGTISSEQYF